These T cell receptor beta chains were read from a single sample in a study of T cell responses to AZD1222 COVID-19 vaccine. Generated by immunoSEQ multiplex PCR, the TCRdb table keeps only in-frame clones and is missing some. The sample comprises tens of thousands of clones, over 80% of which are singletons, and around a quarter rests with the top ten. Sequencing used peripheral blood, obtained 28 days after the second AZD1222 dose. The receptors shown here come from an adult who received the AZD1222 COVID-19 vaccine. The CDR3 runs from the conserved cysteine through the conserved F or W. Fields, in order: V gene, CDR3 protein.

V gene: TRBV6-5
CDR3 protein: CASSYPVTGGIDTQYF

V gene: TRBV21-1
CDR3 protein: CASSKVRDFGYEKLFF

V gene: TRBV11-2
CDR3 protein: CASSPGRVPGELFF

V gene: TRBV4-2
CDR3 protein: CASSQETGFSYTF

V gene: TRBV5-1
CDR3 protein: CASSSLGWAQETQYF

V gene: TRBV5-1
CDR3 protein: CASSWSKMNGYTF

V gene: TRBV18
CDR3 protein: CASSPSSTQPQHF

V gene: TRBV7-9
CDR3 protein: CASSTTAQETQYF

V gene: TRBV6-1
CDR3 protein: CASSELWEQYF

V gene: TRBV5-1
CDR3 protein: CASSLDPGSNQPQHF

V gene: TRBV2
CDR3 protein: CASSVPQGAGEKLFF

V gene: TRBV29-1
CDR3 protein: CSVRHGLNTEAFF

V gene: TRBV30
CDR3 protein: CAWSIQSNTEAFF

V gene: TRBV19
CDR3 protein: CASTDRGGSTDTQYF

V gene: TRBV6-1
CDR3 protein: CASSEVIGSSYNEQFF

V gene: TRBV19
CDR3 protein: CASSPGQGGSYEQYF

V gene: TRBV27
CDR3 protein: CASSLWGAGDTQYF

V gene: TRBV5-5
CDR3 protein: CASSLRRDLLMNTEAFF

V gene: TRBV30
CDR3 protein: CAWSRISEKLFF

V gene: TRBV3-1/TRBV3-2
CDR3 protein: CASSQDMGAQPDTQYF

V gene: TRBV2
CDR3 protein: CASSERAIRSNYGYTF

V gene: TRBV10-3
CDR3 protein: CAISERGGYNSPLHF

V gene: TRBV7-8
CDR3 protein: CASSVRGGTNEKLFF

V gene: TRBV27
CDR3 protein: CASSHDPGLAAWEQYF

V gene: TRBV14
CDR3 protein: CASSQDSGGGPQETQYF

V gene: TRBV5-1
CDR3 protein: CASRLDFVGQGANGYTF

V gene: TRBV10-1
CDR3 protein: CASSESGPGTEAFF

V gene: TRBV9
CDR3 protein: CASSVGGRDGIYGYTF

V gene: TRBV2
CDR3 protein: CASSVLVEQYF

V gene: TRBV27
CDR3 protein: CASAAVRTDQPQHF

V gene: TRBV12-3/TRBV12-4
CDR3 protein: CASSFYTEAFF

V gene: TRBV24-1
CDR3 protein: CATSDSSGPTYEQYF

V gene: TRBV21-1
CDR3 protein: CASSRSLGQGADEQYF

V gene: TRBV19
CDR3 protein: CASSNQGTLTLGKNIQYF

V gene: TRBV3-1/TRBV3-2
CDR3 protein: CASSQVFQNSPLHF

V gene: TRBV11-2
CDR3 protein: CASSPGGSQSYTF

V gene: TRBV19
CDR3 protein: CASSTKGSSGQPQHF

V gene: TRBV6-6
CDR3 protein: CASTARDRSYEQYF

V gene: TRBV12-5
CDR3 protein: CASGLVIQDGYTF

V gene: TRBV5-1
CDR3 protein: CASSLPSREQYF

V gene: TRBV7-8
CDR3 protein: CASSPGASQYSNQPQHF

V gene: TRBV5-4
CDR3 protein: CASSANNEQFF

V gene: TRBV5-1
CDR3 protein: CASSFEVGYGYTF

V gene: TRBV5-1
CDR3 protein: CASSRQQGTDTQYF

V gene: TRBV11-3
CDR3 protein: CASSSLIGEQTQYF